The clone carrying this TCR beta chain was seen only once. Its antigen remains unknown. Distinct nucleotide sequences in the sample also encode this CDR3. The V end was cut by 2 bases, the J end by 0 bases, with 9 bases between. Germline assignment: CDR1 SGHDT and CDR2 YYEEEE. The CDR3 extends over 15 amino acids. This specimen comes from a study of early stage breast cancer tumors. Study context: Invasive lobular carcinomas made up about 35% of the 12 ER+/PR+/HER2- tumors.

Points from the study as a whole: Tumors had about 2.5-fold higher T cell density and higher clonality than adjacent normal breast tissue.

The protocol was immunoSEQ multiplex PCR, while the TCRdb copy is restricted to in-frame clones and leaves out a portion. The repertoire holds fewer than 30,000 clones, with roughly 50% as singletons. Sequencing was performed on breast tumor tissue. The rearrangement joins TRBV5-6 to TRBJ1-5; no definite D call. This clonotype was sampled from a person aged 50 to 59 with breast cancer. CDR3 DNA: TGTGCCAGCAGCTTAAGGAGATATAGCAATCAGCCCCAGCATTTT. It codes for CASSLRRYSNQPQHF.